This entry lists 7 T cell receptor beta chains sequenced from one sample in a study of T cell repertoires in cytomegalovirus infection. No antigen has been identified for these receptors. TCRdb re-called the reads through MiXCR, storing one row per CDR3 protein. Of around 770,000 distinct CDR3 sequences in the sample, under 35% were seen once. Material: cultured CD8+ T cells from PBMCs, obtained from culture after CMV antigen stimulation. These receptors all come from a human donor in good health (CMV status not recorded). Some clones in this sample may be carry-over from other donors' samples.

The chain couples TRBV19 to TRBJ2-1; D gene uncertain. Trimming pared 2 bases from V and 1 base from J, leaving 6 bases between. The length of the CDR3 is 14 residues. Germline-derived CDR1 and CDR2 are LNHDA and SQIVND (reference sequence). CDR3 amino acids: CASSIQESYNEQFF. The CDR3 DNA is TGTGCCAGTAGTATACAAGAGTCCTACAATGAGCAGTTCTTC.

This clonotype has at least ten counts. The chain employs TRBV12-3 or TRBV12-4 and TRBJ2-2, with D possibly TRBD1 on 6 matching bases. V lost 3 bases, J lost 3 bases, and 11 bases lay in between. The CDR3 is 15 residues long. The CDR3 region is CASSFSGVYTGELFF. In DNA, the CDR3 is TGTGCCAGCAGTTTTTCAGGGGTGTACACCGGGGAGCTGTTTTTT.

The sample holds one count of this clonotype. The chain carries TRBV2 and TRBJ2-2; 9 positions agree with TRBD1. V shed 4 bases and J 0 bases; nucleotides not matched to a gene: 3. This CDR3 has 16 amino acids. Per germline, CDR1 SNHLY and CDR2 FYNNEI. This chain's CDR3 is CASSGTGATNTGELFF. The CDR3 DNA is TGTGCCAGCAGTGGGACAGGGGCTACGAACACCGGGGAGCTGTTTTTT.

This chain joins TRBV13 and TRBJ1-2; no definite D call. V lost 5 bases to trimming and J lost 8 bases, with 12 bases between them. The CDR3 sequence is 12 residues long. The germline V gene encodes CDR1 PRHDT and CDR2 FYEKMQ (reference sequence). The CDR3: CASSEGSFGYTF. Here the CDR3 DNA reads TGTGCCAGCAGCGAAGGGAGCTTCGGCTACACCTTC.

This clonotype came up many times. J is TRBJ1-2 and V is TRBV24-1; D unclear. The CDR3 has 12 amino acids. Germline-derived CDR1 and CDR2 are KGHDR and SFDVKD. V gave up 1 base and J gave up 2 bases, with 1 base separating them. The CDR3 bases are TGTGCCACCAGTGATTTCAACTATGGCTACACCTTC. It encodes CATSDFNYGYTF.

The V gene is TRBV19, the J gene TRBJ1-2; unclear D gene. The CDR3 contains 14 residues. The V end was cut by 8 bases, the J end by 3 bases, with 16 bases between. Germline values: CDR1 LNHDA, CDR2 SQIVND (reference sequence). The CDR3, as DNA: TGTGCCAGTTATGGGTTGTGGGATGACTATGGCTACACCTTC. Its translation is CASYGLWDDYGYTF. Supplemented by reference TRBV19 and TRBJ1-2, the full variable domain reads DGGITQSPKYLFRKEGQNVTLSCEQNLNHDAMYWYRQDPGQGLRLIYYSQIVNDFQKGDIAEGYSVSREKKESFPLTVTSAQKNPTAFYLCASYGLWDDYGYTFGSGTRLTVV.

This chain links TRBV6-6 with TRBJ2-1; D is undetermined. Trimming pared 7 bases from V and 4 bases from J, leaving 11 bases between. Germline CDR1 reads MNHNY; CDR2 reads SVGAGI (reference sequence). This CDR3 contains 13 residues. CDR3 DNA: TGTGCCAGCAATAAGGGCCTATACAATGAGCAGTTCTTC. As protein: CASNKGLYNEQFF.